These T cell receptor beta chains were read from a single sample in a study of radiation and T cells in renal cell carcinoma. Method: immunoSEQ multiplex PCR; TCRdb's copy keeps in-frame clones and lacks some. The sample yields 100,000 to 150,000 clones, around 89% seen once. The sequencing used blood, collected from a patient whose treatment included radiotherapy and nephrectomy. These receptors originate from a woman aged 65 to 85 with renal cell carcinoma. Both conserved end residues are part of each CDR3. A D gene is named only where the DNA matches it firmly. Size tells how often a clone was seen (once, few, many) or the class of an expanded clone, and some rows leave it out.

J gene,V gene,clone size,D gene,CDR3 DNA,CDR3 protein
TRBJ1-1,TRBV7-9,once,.,TGTGCCAGCAGCTTCATGGGACCGAACACTGAAGCTTTCTTT,CASSFMGPNTEAFF
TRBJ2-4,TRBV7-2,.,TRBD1,TGTGCCAGCAGCCCTACAGGGGGCGCAATGAACATTCAGTACTTC,CASSPTGGAMNIQYF
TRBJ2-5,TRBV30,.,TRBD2,TGTGCCTGGAACAAGGGCGGGGGGCGCCAAGAGACCCAGTACTTC,CAWNKGGGRQETQYF
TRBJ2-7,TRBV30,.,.,TGTGCCTGGAAAGAGGTAGGGCCTGCCGGCGAGCAGTACTTC,CAWKEVGPAGEQYF
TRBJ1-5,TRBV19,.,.,TGTGCCACCCGCCGAGCGTATAGCAATCAGCCCCAGCATTTT,CATRRAYSNQPQHF
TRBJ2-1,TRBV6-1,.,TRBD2,TGTGCCAGCAGTGAGGGACTAGCGGGGGCTCAGTTCTTC,CASSEGLAGAQFF
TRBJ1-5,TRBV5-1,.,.,TGCGCCAGCAGCTTGGACAGGGCCGATCAGCCCCAGCATTTT,CASSLDRADQPQHF
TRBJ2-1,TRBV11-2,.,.,TGTGCCAGCAGCTTATCTATCCTAGCCGGTGAGCAGTTCTTC,CASSLSILAGEQFF
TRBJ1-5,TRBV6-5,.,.,TGTGCCAGCAGTCCCACAGGGTCGAATCAGCCCCAGCATTTT,CASSPTGSNQPQHF
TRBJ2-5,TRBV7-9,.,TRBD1,TGTGCCAGCAGCTTCACAGGGGGGCTGGGAGAGACCCAGTACTTC,CASSFTGGLGETQYF
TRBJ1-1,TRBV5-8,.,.,TGTGCCAGCAGCTTGGTGGCAGGGGCTGGGGGCACTGAAGCTTTCTTT,CASSLVAGAGGTEAFF
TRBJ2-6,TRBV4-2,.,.,TGTGCCAGCAGCTTCAGGGGGGACGGGGCCAACGTCCTGACTTTC,CASSFRGDGANVLTF
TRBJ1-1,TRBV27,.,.,TGTGCCAGCAGTTTATCTGGGACGGTGGGGAACACTGAAGCTTTCTTT,CASSLSGTVGNTEAFF
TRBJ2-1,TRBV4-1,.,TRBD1,TGCGCCAGCAGCCCGTCGGGACAGGGGTCCGTAAACCCTAACAATGAGCAGTTCTTC,CASSPSGQGSVNPNNEQFF
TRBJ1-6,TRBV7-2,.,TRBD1,TGTGCCAGCAGCTTAGGACAGGGTTCAAATTCACCCCTCCACTTT,CASSLGQGSNSPLHF
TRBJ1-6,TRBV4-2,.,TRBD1,TGTGCCAGCAGCCAAGATGGGACAGGGTTTTTTAGCTATAATTCACCCCTCCACTTT,CASSQDGTGFFSYNSPLHF
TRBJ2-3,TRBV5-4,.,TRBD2,TGTGCCAGCAGCTTGGGCGGGGGGTCCGCAGATACGCAGTATTTT,CASSLGGGSADTQYF
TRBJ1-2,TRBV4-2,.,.,TGTGCCAGCAGCCAAGACGTCAACAGCTGGGGCTACACCTTC,CASSQDVNSWGYTF